These T cell receptor beta chains were read from a single sample in a study of blood T cell repertoires in COVID-19. Clones were sequenced by immunoSEQ multiplex PCR, and TCRdb holds only the in-frame ones, with some missing. The table shows 200,000 to 250,000 clones, with 70% to 90% occurring only once. Sequenced input: peripheral blood. Every receptor here comes from a human donor in a cohort sampled during active COVID-19. CDR3s include the opening cysteine and the closing phenylalanine or tryptophan. The order of the fields is V gene, D gene, J gene, clone size, CDR3 DNA, CDR3 protein. D genes are given only for firm matches. Some rows mark clone size as missing; the rest say once, few, many or name a class of expanded clone.

v_call: TRBV19
d_call: TRBD1
j_call: TRBJ2-2
clone_size: .
cdr3_nt: TGTGCCAGTAGTAGGGCGACAGGGCTAACCGGGGAGCTGTTTTTT
cdr3_aa: CASSRATGLTGELFF

v_call: TRBV10-3
d_call: TRBD2
j_call: TRBJ2-1
clone_size: .
cdr3_nt: TGTGCCGGCGCGGCGGGGAGGGCCGGTTACAATGAGCAGTTCTTC
cdr3_aa: CAGAAGRAGYNEQFF

v_call: TRBV7-8
d_call: TRBD2
j_call: TRBJ2-1
clone_size: .
cdr3_nt: TGTGCCAGCAGCCCCCGTGGCAGGACTAGCGGTTACAATGAGCAGTTCTTC
cdr3_aa: CASSPRGRTSGYNEQFF

v_call: TRBV28
d_call: TRBD1
j_call: TRBJ1-1
clone_size: once
cdr3_nt: TGTGCCAGCAGTGACAGGGGACGGAACACTGAAGCTTTCTTT
cdr3_aa: CASSDRGRNTEAFF

v_call: TRBV7-8
d_call: .
j_call: TRBJ2-7
clone_size: .
cdr3_nt: TGTGCCAGCAGCCCTAGCCCACGTTTGGGTGAGCAGTACTTC
cdr3_aa: CASSPSPRLGEQYF

v_call: TRBV28
d_call: TRBD1
j_call: TRBJ1-2
clone_size: .
cdr3_nt: TGTGCCAGCAGTTTGGGAATGACAGGGCTTCTTGGCTACACCTTC
cdr3_aa: CASSLGMTGLLGYTF

v_call: TRBV10-3
d_call: TRBD1
j_call: TRBJ2-2
clone_size: few
cdr3_nt: TGTGCCATCAGTGGGGGCAGGGGGCAGACCACCGGGGAGCTGTTTTTT
cdr3_aa: CAISGGRGQTTGELFF

v_call: TRBV4-1
d_call: .
j_call: TRBJ1-6
clone_size: few
cdr3_nt: TGCGCCAGCAGCCAAGGGCAAGATTCACCCCTCCACTTT
cdr3_aa: CASSQGQDSPLHF

v_call: TRBV15
d_call: TRBD1
j_call: TRBJ2-1
clone_size: .
cdr3_nt: TGTGCCACCAGCCCAGACAGGGCGACCTACAATGAGCAGTTCTTC
cdr3_aa: CATSPDRATYNEQFF

v_call: TRBV27
d_call: .
j_call: TRBJ1-5
clone_size: .
cdr3_nt: TGTGCCAGCAGTTCGGGGGTAGGGGGCAATCAGCCCCAGCATTTT
cdr3_aa: CASSSGVGGNQPQHF

v_call: TRBV7-6
d_call: TRBD1
j_call: TRBJ2-3
clone_size: .
cdr3_nt: TGTGCCAGCAGCTTTTACCGGGACAGGGGACCAGATACGCAGTATTTT
cdr3_aa: CASSFYRDRGPDTQYF

v_call: TRBV6-1
d_call: .
j_call: TRBJ2-2
clone_size: .
cdr3_nt: TGTGCCAGCAGTGATCTCCTCCACGGGGACACCGGGGAGCTGTTTTTT
cdr3_aa: CASSDLLHGDTGELFF

v_call: TRBV6-5
d_call: TRBD2
j_call: TRBJ2-7
clone_size: .
cdr3_nt: TGTGCCAGCAGTTACTCATTAGCGGGGCGCTACGAGCAGTACTTC
cdr3_aa: CASSYSLAGRYEQYF

v_call: TRBV11-2
d_call: TRBD1
j_call: TRBJ1-2
clone_size: .
cdr3_nt: TGTGCCAGCAGCGCGGACAGGGTGGCCTATGGCTACACCTTC
cdr3_aa: CASSADRVAYGYTF

v_call: TRBV7-9
d_call: .
j_call: TRBJ2-7
clone_size: .
cdr3_nt: TGTGCCAGCAGCTTACAGCAGCGTGGCGAGCAGTACTTC
cdr3_aa: CASSLQQRGEQYF

v_call: TRBV20-1
d_call: .
j_call: TRBJ1-2
clone_size: .
cdr3_nt: TGCAGTGCTAGTCCGGCAGACTATAACTATGGCTACACCTTC
cdr3_aa: CSASPADYNYGYTF

v_call: TRBV4-3
d_call: .
j_call: TRBJ1-2
clone_size: .
cdr3_nt: TGCGCCAGCAGCCAAACAGGAGCTAACTATGGCTACACCTTC
cdr3_aa: CASSQTGANYGYTF

v_call: TRBV7-2
d_call: .
j_call: TRBJ1-2
clone_size: .
cdr3_nt: TGTGCCAGCAGCTTGGGACATCTTAACTATGGCTACACCTTC
cdr3_aa: CASSLGHLNYGYTF

v_call: TRBV27
d_call: .
j_call: TRBJ1-1
clone_size: .
cdr3_nt: TGTGCCAGCAGTTTAACAGGATCGAACACTGAAGCTTTCTTT
cdr3_aa: CASSLTGSNTEAFF

v_call: TRBV5-6
d_call: TRBD2
j_call: TRBJ2-3
clone_size: .
cdr3_nt: TGTGCCAGCAGCTCCCGGGGCACTAGCGGGTCCACAGATACGCAGTATTTT
cdr3_aa: CASSSRGTSGSTDTQYF

v_call: TRBV15
d_call: TRBD2
j_call: TRBJ2-1
clone_size: .
cdr3_nt: TGTGCCACCAGGGCGGGACTAGCGGGGGGCAATGAGCAGTTCTTC
cdr3_aa: CATRAGLAGGNEQFF

v_call: TRBV6-6
d_call: TRBD1
j_call: TRBJ1-5
clone_size: .
cdr3_nt: TGTGCCAGCCGGGGACAGGGGACTAATTTT
cdr3_aa: CASRGQGTNF

v_call: TRBV5-5
d_call: TRBD1
j_call: TRBJ1-1
clone_size: .
cdr3_nt: TGTGCCAGCAGCGCACAGGGGTCCGCTGAAGCTTTCTTT
cdr3_aa: CASSAQGSAEAFF

v_call: TRBV9
d_call: .
j_call: TRBJ1-4
clone_size: .
cdr3_nt: TGTGCCAGCAGCCCCCCTGGGGGGGGTGAAAAACTGTTTTTT
cdr3_aa: CASSPPGGGEKLFF

v_call: TRBV7-2
d_call: .
j_call: TRBJ1-1
clone_size: .
cdr3_nt: TGTGCCAGCAGCTTGGCAGGGCGGGGCACTGAAGCTTTCTTT
cdr3_aa: CASSLAGRGTEAFF

v_call: TRBV3-1/TRBV3-2
d_call: TRBD1
j_call: TRBJ2-2
clone_size: .
cdr3_nt: TGTGCCAGCCGAAGACAGGGGGACACCGGGGAGCTGTTTTTT
cdr3_aa: CASRRQGDTGELFF

v_call: TRBV5-4
d_call: .
j_call: TRBJ1-2
clone_size: .
cdr3_nt: TGTGCCAGCAGCCTGAACCCCGGGGTTGATGGCTACACCTTC
cdr3_aa: CASSLNPGVDGYTF

v_call: TRBV11-1
d_call: .
j_call: TRBJ1-2
clone_size: once
cdr3_nt: TGTGCCAGCAGCTTTGGCCAGGGGCCCTATGGCTACACCTTC
cdr3_aa: CASSFGQGPYGYTF

v_call: TRBV27
d_call: TRBD2
j_call: TRBJ2-7
clone_size: .
cdr3_nt: TGTGCCAGCAGTTTATCGGCGGGGGACGTAGGGTCCTACGAGCAGTACTTC
cdr3_aa: CASSLSAGDVGSYEQYF

v_call: TRBV9
d_call: TRBD1
j_call: TRBJ2-2
clone_size: .
cdr3_nt: TGTGCCAGCAGCGTAGTTGCCAGGACAGGGTATACCGGGGAGCTGTTTTTT
cdr3_aa: CASSVVARTGYTGELFF

v_call: TRBV12-3/TRBV12-4
d_call: TRBD1
j_call: TRBJ1-1
clone_size: .
cdr3_nt: TGTGCCAGCAGCGACAGGGTCATTCCAGCTTTCTTT
cdr3_aa: CASSDRVIPAFF

v_call: TRBV9
d_call: TRBD2
j_call: TRBJ2-3
clone_size: .
cdr3_nt: TGTGCCAGCAGCGTAGCTGGCCTAGCGGCAGATACGCAGTATTTT
cdr3_aa: CASSVAGLAADTQYF

v_call: TRBV3-1/TRBV3-2
d_call: TRBD1
j_call: TRBJ2-5
clone_size: once
cdr3_nt: TGTGCCAGCAGCCGGGACAGAACGCAAGAGACCCAGTACTTC
cdr3_aa: CASSRDRTQETQYF

v_call: TRBV6-1
d_call: .
j_call: TRBJ1-2
clone_size: .
cdr3_nt: TGTGCCAGCAGTGACGGAGGTCATGGCTACACCTTC
cdr3_aa: CASSDGGHGYTF

v_call: TRBV5-1
d_call: .
j_call: TRBJ2-2
clone_size: .
cdr3_nt: TGCGCCAGCAGCTTGTACAGGGCGAACACCGGGGAGCTGTTTTTT
cdr3_aa: CASSLYRANTGELFF

v_call: TRBV6-6
d_call: TRBD1
j_call: TRBJ2-5
clone_size: .
cdr3_nt: TGTGCCAGCAGCCCCCGGACAGGGATCCAAGAGACCCAGTACTTC
cdr3_aa: CASSPRTGIQETQYF

v_call: TRBV27
d_call: TRBD2
j_call: TRBJ2-7
clone_size: once
cdr3_nt: TGTGCCAGCAGTTTTCGCGGGGGGCAGCAGTACTTC
cdr3_aa: CASSFRGGQQYF

v_call: TRBV5-1
d_call: TRBD1
j_call: TRBJ2-2
clone_size: .
cdr3_nt: TGCGCCAGCAGCTTGGCGGCAGGGGGCACCGGGGAGCTGTTTTTT
cdr3_aa: CASSLAAGGTGELFF

v_call: TRBV24-1
d_call: .
j_call: TRBJ2-1
clone_size: once
cdr3_nt: TGTGCCACCAGTGATTTCCGGGGGGCCTCCTACAATGAGCAGTTCTTC
cdr3_aa: CATSDFRGASYNEQFF

v_call: TRBV5-1
d_call: .
j_call: TRBJ2-3
clone_size: .
cdr3_nt: TGCGCCAGCAGCTTCTCCGCCGTCGGGACAGATACGCAGTATTTT
cdr3_aa: CASSFSAVGTDTQYF

v_call: TRBV19
d_call: .
j_call: TRBJ1-1
clone_size: .
cdr3_nt: TGTGCCAGTAGTATTGACACAGACAACACTGAAGCTTTCTTT
cdr3_aa: CASSIDTDNTEAFF

v_call: TRBV7-9
d_call: TRBD1
j_call: TRBJ2-4
clone_size: .
cdr3_nt: TGTGCCAGCAGCTTAGTGCAGGGGGCTTCCAAAAACATTCAGTACTTC
cdr3_aa: CASSLVQGASKNIQYF

v_call: TRBV7-2
d_call: TRBD1
j_call: TRBJ1-5
clone_size: .
cdr3_nt: TGTGCCAGCAGCTCAGACAGGGAGAATCAGCCCCAGCATTTT
cdr3_aa: CASSSDRENQPQHF

v_call: TRBV4-1
d_call: .
j_call: TRBJ1-5
clone_size: .
cdr3_nt: TGCGCCAGCAGCCGGATAGAGGGTAGCAATCAGCCCCAGCATTTT
cdr3_aa: CASSRIEGSNQPQHF

v_call: TRBV9
d_call: TRBD1
j_call: TRBJ2-5
clone_size: .
cdr3_nt: TGTGCCAGCGCGAAGACAGGGGTAGAGACCCAGTACTTC
cdr3_aa: CASAKTGVETQYF

v_call: TRBV19
d_call: .
j_call: TRBJ2-3
clone_size: .
cdr3_nt: TGTGCCAGTACTGATGGGGGGACGCCCACAGATACGCAGTATTTT
cdr3_aa: CASTDGGTPTDTQYF

v_call: TRBV21-1
d_call: .
j_call: TRBJ1-1
clone_size: .
cdr3_nt: TGTGCCAGCAGCAAAGCGGGGGGACGCACCATTCAGGATGAAGCTTTCTTT
cdr3_aa: CASSKAGGRTIQDEAFF

v_call: TRBV5-5
d_call: .
j_call: TRBJ1-3
clone_size: few
cdr3_nt: TGTGCCAGCAGCTTACAGGGCCCTGGAAACACCATATATTTT
cdr3_aa: CASSLQGPGNTIYF